This T cell receptor beta chain is from a study of CD8 T cells in ankylosing spondylitis. TCRdb re-called the 5' RACE reads through MiXCR, storing one row per CDR3 protein. The sample shows around 88,000 distinct CDR3 sequences, roughly 10% of them seen only once. Germline lookup yields CDR1 SGDLS and CDR2 YYNGEE. Trimming left V 4 bases short and J 6 bases short, with 15 bases between. This CDR3 contains 14 residues. Study-level results: What seemed typical of ankylosing spondylitis blood was a TCR beta motif built from fewer than ten highly homologous variants.

In this sample, this clonotype turned up many times. Its cognate antigen is unknown. This clonotype originated in a male donor with ankylosing spondylitis or in good health (not recorded which). The chain couples TRBV9 to TRBJ2-3; D may match TRBD1 or TRBD2 (5 bases each). Sequencing input: blood, either unsorted or a sorted T cell fraction (not recorded which). CDR3 loop: CASSPTGAGDTQYF. CDR3 nucleotides: TGTGCCAGCAGCCCAACCGGGGCGGGCGATACGCAGTATTTT.